The entry that follows covers one T cell receptor (beta chain) sequence. CDR1 is LGHNA and CDR2 is YSLEER in the germline V gene. The CDR3 is 16 amino acids. V was pared by 0 bases and J by 9 bases, with 10 bases of the junction left unmatched. The source of the sample is a study of blood T cell repertoires in COVID-19. Across the study: What the recovered Cohort 3 donors had was two negative PCRs, clearance, or symptom resolution.

Original data processing: Nucleated cell number was recorded as an estimate derived from reference gene primer amplification. Profiling relied on immunoSEQ multiplex PCR, and the TCRdb table lists in-frame clones only, not all of them. The DNA was the basis for D and trimming; V, J and clone size are from that table. The top ten hold 3.1% of the sample, which has over 200,000 clones, approximately 87% seen once. Participants were aged about 18 to 100 years from approximately 25 US areas. The study assigned cohorts using participant-reported clinical history. The rearrangement joins TRBV4-3 to TRBJ2-3; 9 bases are shared with TRBD2. Sequenced: PBMCs or T cells enriched from blood (not recorded which). The receptor comes from a woman between 50 and 59 years old in a cohort exposed to, infected with or recovered from COVID-19 (not recorded which). CDR3 in amino acids: CASSQDGLASGETQYF. The DNA of the CDR3 is TGCGCCAGCAGCCAAGATGGGTTGGCTAGCGGGGAGACGCAGTATTTT.